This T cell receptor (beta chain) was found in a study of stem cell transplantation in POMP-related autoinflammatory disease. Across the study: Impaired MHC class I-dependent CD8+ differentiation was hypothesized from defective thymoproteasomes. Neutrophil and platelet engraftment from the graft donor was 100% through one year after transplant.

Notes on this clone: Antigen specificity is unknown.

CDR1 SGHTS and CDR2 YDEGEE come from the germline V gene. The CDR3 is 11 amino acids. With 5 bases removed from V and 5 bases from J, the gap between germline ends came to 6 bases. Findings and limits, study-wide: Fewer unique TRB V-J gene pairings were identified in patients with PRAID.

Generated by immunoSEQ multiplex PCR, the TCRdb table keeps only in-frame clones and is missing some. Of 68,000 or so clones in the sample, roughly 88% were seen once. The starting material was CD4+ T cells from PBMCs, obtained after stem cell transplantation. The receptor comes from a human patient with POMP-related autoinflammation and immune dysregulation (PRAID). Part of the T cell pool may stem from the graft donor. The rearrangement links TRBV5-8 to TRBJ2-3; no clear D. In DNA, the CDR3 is TGTGCCAGCAGGATCGAAGATACGCAGTATTTT. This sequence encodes CASRIEDTQYF.